Reported below is one T cell receptor beta chain. Its antigen is currently unknown. The CDR3 contains 15 residues. Germline V gives CDR1 KGHDR, CDR2 SFDVKD. The trim removed 6 bases at V and 5 bases at J, leaving 10 bases unmatched. The data were taken from a study of T cell responses to AZD1222 COVID-19 vaccine. Whole-study results and caveats: Only a handful of AZD1222 recipients were seropositive at baseline.

Repertoires were generated with immunoSEQ multiplex PCR, while TCRdb's copy carries only in-frame clones and drops some. The sample contains about 190,000 clones, about 87% of which appear only once. V and J are TRBV24-1 and TRBJ2-7, with 9 bases identical to TRBD1. The material sequenced was peripheral blood, taken on day 0 of MenACWY control vaccination. The receptor's source is an adult in good health. The CDR3 sequence: CATSRGGQGSDEQYF. DNA for the CDR3: TGTGCCACCAGTCGGGGTGGACAGGGGAGCGACGAGCAGTACTTC.